This TCR beta chain emerged from a study of cytomegalovirus exposure and HLA in healthy donors (dated by TCRdb to 2017 to 2019). Background for the entire study: A later analysis indicated that the 95 to 150 validation repertoires were generated on the platform also employed for the 700 or so repertoires of the first cohort. The aim of the study was to test whether cataloging public T cell receptors could identify signatures of past pathogen exposure. In addition to the first cohort of approximately 650 subjects, a separate validation cohort of approximately 130 different subjects was used. High-throughput TCR immunosequencing, statistical association of individual TCRs with disease status, and machine learning were combined to predict cytomegalovirus infection status. Overall study outcomes, separate from this receptor: The classifier was reported to diagnose cytomegalovirus status with high specificity and sensitivity in both the original and validation cohorts. A few of the identified cytomegalovirus-associated TCR beta chains were confirmed in vitro to be specific for cytomegalovirus antigens. A later analysis lacked HLA typing for the validation cohort, so it scored co-occurrence in that cohort across all 120 or so repertoires. Most TCR sequences were observed very rarely across donors, whereas some public TCRs were present in many individuals. A total of some 180 TCR beta chains were listed by the study as associated with cytomegalovirus. A later analysis found that TCRs clustered in the first cohort also tended to co-occur in the roughly 120 validation repertoires, with 90% to 95% of cluster scores above 0. It was suggested by the authors that the approach could potentially be generalized to other disease states and immunological phenotypes.

About this clone: Its binding antigen is unknown. Base-call qualities are not available, and no considerably larger clone is one nucleotide away.

Separate from the roughly 700-subject first cohort, the validation cohort of about 110 subjects was the group to which the donors belonged. The receptor library was made with the immunoSEQ multiplex PCR assay. The original methods were these. A statistical classification framework was developed to diagnose cytomegalovirus status using the catalog of TCR beta chain sequences. Held by TCRdb, this immuneACCESS table contains in-frame sequences only and omits some clones. Under half of the omission traces to an unresolved V gene where checked; the cause of the rest is unknown. D and trimming come from the DNA, and the V and J calls and clone size come from that table. This sample lists approximately 65,000 clones; 94% were detected once. The top ten hold approximately 0.99% of the sample. The germline V end is reduced by 0 bases and the J end by 5 bases; junction bases left unmatched: 5. The CDR1 and CDR2 encoded by the germline V gene (reference sequence) are SGHKS and YYEKEE. Inclusive of the bounding cysteine and phenylalanine, the CDR3 is 16 residues long. Of all the DNA, just the CDR3 is kept, 48 bases in frame from base 1.

The TCR sequence derives from a woman between 18 and 29 years old in good health and CMV-seronegative. The chain is made from TRBV5-5 and TRBJ2-5, with 12 bases matching TRBD2. Source material: PBMCs. At the DNA level, the sequence is TGTGCCAGCAGCTTGGGACTAGCGGGAGTCGAGGAGACCCAGTACTTC. This is translated as CASSLGLAGVEETQYF.